These T cell receptor beta chains were read from a single sample in a study of OX40 agonist ivuxolimab in advanced cancers. Assay: immunoSEQ multiplex PCR; the TCRdb copy retains only in-frame clones and omits some. The data show 66,000 or so clones, 75% to 90% seen once. The input for sequencing was CD4+ or CD8+ T cells sorted from blood, taken in a trial of the OX40 agonist ivuxolimab. Source of these receptors: an adult with an advanced solid tumor such as melanoma, head and neck, liver or kidney cancer. The CDR3 runs from the conserved cysteine through the conserved F or W. Fields, in order: D gene, J gene, clone size, V gene, CDR3 DNA, CDR3 protein. The D gene is left open where the match is weak. Only some rows state a clone size, as once, few, many or a class for expanded clones.

D: .; J: TRBJ1-3; size: .; V: TRBV11-2; DNA: TGTGCCAGCAGCCAGGAGGCAGCGGTCAACACCATATATTTT; CDR3: CASSQEAAVNTIYF
D: .; J: TRBJ1-1; size: .; V: TRBV18; DNA: TGTGCCAGCTCATCAGCAGGGTCGGCGAACACTGAAGCTTTCTTT; CDR3: CASSSAGSANTEAFF
D: .; J: TRBJ2-2; size: .; V: TRBV10-2; DNA: TGCGCCAGCAGTGAGTCACGGCCGAACACCGGGGAGCTGTTTTTT; CDR3: CASSESRPNTGELFF
D: .; J: TRBJ1-2; size: .; V: TRBV4-2; DNA: TGTGCCAGCAGCCAAGATCAAAGGGGATTACTGTTTGGCTACACCTTC; CDR3: CASSQDQRGLLFGYTF
D: .; J: TRBJ1-1; size: .; V: TRBV2; DNA: TGTGCCAGCACCCCTACGGGGAACACTGAAGCTTTCTTT; CDR3: CASTPTGNTEAFF
D: .; J: TRBJ1-3; size: .; V: TRBV5-1; DNA: TGCGCCAGCAGCTTGGACAGCAACTCTGGAAACACCATATATTTT; CDR3: CASSLDSNSGNTIYF
D: .; J: TRBJ1-1; size: once; V: TRBV18; DNA: TGTGCCAGCTCACCACAGGCGGGGGCGCGAACTGAAGCTTTCTTT; CDR3: CASSPQAGARTEAFF
D: TRBD2; J: TRBJ2-5; size: .; V: TRBV2; DNA: TGTGCCAGCAGTGATAGCGGGGGGCTAGAGACCCAGTACTTC; CDR3: CASSDSGGLETQYF
D: .; J: TRBJ2-7; size: .; V: TRBV6-1; DNA: TGTGCCAGCAGTGAAGGGCTCTACGAGCAGTACTTC; CDR3: CASSEGLYEQYF
D: .; J: TRBJ2-7; size: .; V: TRBV6-1; DNA: TGTGCCAGCATACAGCTCTACGAGCAGTACTTC; CDR3: CASIQLYEQYF
D: .; J: TRBJ1-4; size: .; V: TRBV5-6; DNA: TGTGCCAGCAGCTTGGAATCCTACAGGGTCCTGTTTTTT; CDR3: CASSLESYRVLFF
D: .; J: TRBJ1-1; size: few; V: TRBV6-4; DNA: TGTGCCAGCAGCGACGGGACAAGAAACACTGAAGCTTTCTTT; CDR3: CASSDGTRNTEAFF
D: .; J: TRBJ2-6; size: .; V: TRBV28; DNA: TGTGCCAGCAGTTTACCTCCACCCGGACGGATACTCTCTGGGGCCAACGTCCTGACTTTC; CDR3: CASSLPPPGRILSGANVLTF
D: TRBD2; J: TRBJ2-7; size: .; V: TRBV4-1; DNA: TGCGCCAGCAGCCAAGAGGGACTAGCGGAACTCTACGAGCAGTACTTC; CDR3: CASSQEGLAELYEQYF
D: TRBD1; J: TRBJ2-7; size: .; V: TRBV6-5; DNA: TGTGCCAGCAGCCTCTCCAGGGGGAGTTCCTACGAGCAGTACTTC; CDR3: CASSLSRGSSYEQYF
D: .; J: TRBJ2-5; size: .; V: TRBV5-1; DNA: TGCGCCAGCAGCTTGGCCCCTTCTGGCAGGCAAGAGACCCAGTACTTC; CDR3: CASSLAPSGRQETQYF
D: .; J: TRBJ2-7; size: .; V: TRBV7-9; DNA: TGTGCCAGCAGCTTAGCCCTGGCAGCCTCCCTCTACGAGCAGTACTTC; CDR3: CASSLALAASLYEQYF
D: TRBD2; J: TRBJ2-7; size: .; V: TRBV5-1; DNA: TGCGCCAGCTTTGCGGGGGTAGCGGGGAACTCCTACGAGCAGTACTTC; CDR3: CASFAGVAGNSYEQYF
D: .; J: TRBJ2-7; size: .; V: TRBV6-5; DNA: TGTGCCAGCAGCACGTCGACGGTCCGCGCATACGAGCAGTACTTC; CDR3: CASSTSTVRAYEQYF
D: .; J: TRBJ1-3; size: .; V: TRBV29-1; DNA: TGCAGCGTTGAAGATGAGGCAGCCTCTGGAAACACCATATATTTT; CDR3: CSVEDEAASGNTIYF
D: .; J: TRBJ2-7; size: .; V: TRBV7-2; DNA: TGTGCCAGCAGCTTAGTTCACGGTTTATCCTACGAGCAGTACTTC; CDR3: CASSLVHGLSYEQYF
D: TRBD1; J: TRBJ1-5; size: .; V: TRBV19; DNA: TGTGCCAGTAGTACCCGGGGGACAGGGGATAGCAATCAGCCCCAGCATTTT; CDR3: CASSTRGTGDSNQPQHF
D: TRBD1; J: TRBJ1-5; size: .; V: TRBV7-9; DNA: TGTGCCAGCAGCTTAGGTCCAGGGGGAATCGGAAATCAGCCCCAGCATTTT; CDR3: CASSLGPGGIGNQPQHF
D: .; J: TRBJ2-7; size: .; V: TRBV7-2; DNA: TGTGCCAGCAGCTCGGGGGGCGGGTACGAGCAGTACTTC; CDR3: CASSSGGGYEQYF
D: .; J: TRBJ1-4; size: few; V: TRBV6-1; DNA: TGTGCCAGCAGCCTCGGACAGAGTAATGAAAAACTGTTTTTT; CDR3: CASSLGQSNEKLFF
D: .; J: TRBJ2-1; size: .; V: TRBV7-3; DNA: TGTGCCAGCAGCTTAACGAGTAGCTCCTACAATGAGCAGTTCTTC; CDR3: CASSLTSSSYNEQFF
D: .; J: TRBJ2-6; size: .; V: TRBV29-1; DNA: TGCAGCGTTGAATTAGGTGGGGCCAACGTCCTGACTTTC; CDR3: CSVELGGANVLTF
D: TRBD1; J: TRBJ1-1; size: once; V: TRBV4-2; DNA: TGTGCCAGCAGCCAAGAATTTTGGGCCCTAGGGGGCATGAACACTGAAGCTTTCTTT; CDR3: CASSQEFWALGGMNTEAFF
D: .; J: TRBJ2-7; size: .; V: TRBV7-2; DNA: TGTGCCAGCAGCCTACAGACCTACGAGCAGTACTTC; CDR3: CASSLQTYEQYF
D: TRBD2; J: TRBJ2-7; size: .; V: TRBV2; DNA: TGTGCCAGCAGCCGACTCGGGGGGGGAACCTACGAGCAGTACTTC; CDR3: CASSRLGGGTYEQYF
D: .; J: TRBJ1-3; size: .; V: TRBV9; DNA: TGTGCCAGCAGCCCATCTGTAGGGGTGGGAAACACCATATATTTT; CDR3: CASSPSVGVGNTIYF
D: .; J: TRBJ1-2; size: .; V: TRBV28; DNA: TGTGCCAGCAGTTTTATAGATTATGGCTACACCTTC; CDR3: CASSFIDYGYTF
D: .; J: TRBJ1-1; size: .; V: TRBV18; DNA: TGTGCCAGCTCACCACTAGGGAATATGAACACTGAAGCTTTCTTT; CDR3: CASSPLGNMNTEAFF
D: TRBD2; J: TRBJ2-7; size: .; V: TRBV19; DNA: TGTGCCAGTAGTACCGGGACTAGCGGGCTACCCTACGAGCAGTACTTC; CDR3: CASSTGTSGLPYEQYF
D: .; J: TRBJ2-2; size: .; V: TRBV7-3; DNA: TGTGCCAGCAGCTTATATGGCACCGGGGAGCTGTTTTTT; CDR3: CASSLYGTGELFF
D: .; J: TRBJ1-4; size: once; V: TRBV19; DNA: TGTGCCAGTAGTACGTCAACTAATGAAAAACTGTTTTTT; CDR3: CASSTSTNEKLFF
D: .; J: TRBJ2-1; size: .; V: TRBV7-2; DNA: TGTGCCAGCAGCTTAGTTGGGCGGGAACCCTTCAATGAGCAGTTCTTC; CDR3: CASSLVGREPFNEQFF
D: TRBD1; J: TRBJ1-4; size: .; V: TRBV9; DNA: TGTGCCAGCAGCGTACGGACAGGGGACCAGGGAAAACTGTTTTTT; CDR3: CASSVRTGDQGKLFF
D: .; J: TRBJ1-1; size: once; V: TRBV5-6; DNA: TGTGCCAGCAGCTTGGTGGGGAATCCAGCTTTCTTT; CDR3: CASSLVGNPAFF
D: .; J: TRBJ2-7; size: .; V: TRBV6-5; DNA: TGTGCCAGCAGTGACGGGACTTCAAACTACGAGCAGTACTTC; CDR3: CASSDGTSNYEQYF
D: .; J: TRBJ1-1; size: .; V: TRBV11-2; DNA: TGTGCCAGCAGCTTAGCGAAGGCGCTGGATCGGGGGGCTGAAGCTTTCTTT; CDR3: CASSLAKALDRGAEAFF
D: TRBD1; J: TRBJ2-5; size: .; V: TRBV5-1; DNA: TGCGCCAGCAGGTCAGGGGGCGAGGAGACCCAGTACTTC; CDR3: CASRSGGEETQYF
D: TRBD2; J: TRBJ2-1; size: .; V: TRBV29-1; DNA: TGCAGCGTTACCGTTCGGACTAGCGGGAGGACGGGCCTCGACAATGAGCAGTTCTTC; CDR3: CSVTVRTSGRTGLDNEQFF
D: .; J: TRBJ2-7; size: .; V: TRBV19; DNA: TGTGCCAGTCAGGAAGGACCGGGAGATGCCTACGAGCAGTACTTC; CDR3: CASQEGPGDAYEQYF
D: .; J: TRBJ1-4; size: .; V: TRBV30; DNA: TGTGCCTGGAACTGGGAGCCTCCGGGAAAACTGTTTTTT; CDR3: CAWNWEPPGKLFF
D: .; J: TRBJ2-2; size: few; V: TRBV6-5; DNA: TGTGCCAGCAGCGGGGAGAACACCGGGGAGCTGTTTTTT; CDR3: CASSGENTGELFF
D: .; J: TRBJ2-2; size: .; V: TRBV7-3; DNA: TGTGCCAGCAGCTCCCGGGACGTCAGGAACACCGGGGAGCTGTTTTTT; CDR3: CASSSRDVRNTGELFF
D: TRBD1; J: TRBJ1-2; size: once; V: TRBV4-3; DNA: TGCGCCAGCAGCCAACCTAGGGGGACAGGGCTCGGCTACACCTTC; CDR3: CASSQPRGTGLGYTF
D: .; J: TRBJ1-1; size: .; V: TRBV9; DNA: TGTGCCAGCAGCGTAGCGGGAAGAGCGGGGAACACTGAAGCTTTCTTT; CDR3: CASSVAGRAGNTEAFF
D: TRBD2; J: TRBJ2-7; size: .; V: TRBV4-3; DNA: TGCGCCAGCAGCCAAGGAATTTACGGGACTAGCGGGATCTACGAGCAGTACTTC; CDR3: CASSQGIYGTSGIYEQYF